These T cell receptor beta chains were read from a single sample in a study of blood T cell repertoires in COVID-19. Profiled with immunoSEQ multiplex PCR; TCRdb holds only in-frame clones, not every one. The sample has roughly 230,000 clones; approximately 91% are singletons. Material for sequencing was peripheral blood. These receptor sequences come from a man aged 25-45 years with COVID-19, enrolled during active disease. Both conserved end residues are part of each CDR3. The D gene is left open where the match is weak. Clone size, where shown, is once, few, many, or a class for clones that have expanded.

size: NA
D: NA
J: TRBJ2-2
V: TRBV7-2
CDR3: CASSSSLNTGELFF
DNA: TGTGCCAGCAGCTCGAGCCTGAACACCGGGGAGCTGTTTTTT

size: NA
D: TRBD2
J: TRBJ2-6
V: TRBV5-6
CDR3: CASSLGGGSGANVLTF
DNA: TGTGCCAGCAGCTTGGGCGGGGGGTCTGGGGCCAACGTCCTGACTTTC

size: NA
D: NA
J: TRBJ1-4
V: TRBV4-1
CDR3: CASSQGSQGLTNEKLFF
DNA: TGCGCCAGCAGCCAAGGCTCCCAGGGGTTAACTAATGAAAAACTGTTTTTT

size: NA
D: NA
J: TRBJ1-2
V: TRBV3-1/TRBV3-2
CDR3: CASSQGAGAHNYGYTF
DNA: TGTGCCAGCAGCCAAGGAGCAGGGGCCCATAACTATGGCTACACCTTC

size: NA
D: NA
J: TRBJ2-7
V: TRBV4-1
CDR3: CASSQEPYTYEQYF
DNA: TGCGCCAGCAGCCAAGAACCGTACACCTACGAGCAGTACTTC

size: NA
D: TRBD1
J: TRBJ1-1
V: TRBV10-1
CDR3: CASSRGQGLEAFF
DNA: TGCGCCAGCAGTCGGGGACAGGGACTTGAAGCTTTCTTT

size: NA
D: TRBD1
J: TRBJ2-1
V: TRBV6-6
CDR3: CASSSTGGPYNEQFF
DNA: TGTGCCAGCAGTTCAACAGGGGGACCATACAATGAGCAGTTCTTC

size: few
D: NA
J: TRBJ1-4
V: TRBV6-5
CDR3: CASIRGAVSNEKLFF
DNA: TGTGCCAGCATTCGGGGTGCCGTATCTAATGAAAAACTGTTTTTT

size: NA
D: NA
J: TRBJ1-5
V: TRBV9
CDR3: CASSSSGVSNQPQHF
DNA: TGTGCCAGCAGCTCCTCAGGGGTGAGCAATCAGCCCCAGCATTTT

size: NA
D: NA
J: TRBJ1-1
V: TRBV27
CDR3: CASSREGTNTEAFF
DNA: TGTGCCAGCAGCAGGGAGGGGACGAACACTGAAGCTTTCTTT

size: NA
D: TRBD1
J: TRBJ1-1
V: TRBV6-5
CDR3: CASTDRVGNTEAFF
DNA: TGTGCCAGCACGGACAGGGTGGGGAACACTGAAGCTTTCTTT

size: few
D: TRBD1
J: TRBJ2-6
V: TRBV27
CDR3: CASTRTGGAGANVLTF
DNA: TGTGCCAGCACTAGAACAGGGGGCGCTGGGGCCAACGTCCTGACTTTC

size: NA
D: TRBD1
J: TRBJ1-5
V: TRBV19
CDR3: CASSIDLQGLGQPQHF
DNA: TGTGCCAGTAGTATAGATCTACAGGGGCTAGGCCAGCCCCAGCATTTT

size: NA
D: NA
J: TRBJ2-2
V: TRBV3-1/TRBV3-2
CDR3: CASSQVQPSRTDLTGELFF
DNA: TGTGCCAGCAGCCAAGTACAACCATCCCGGACAGACCTTACCGGGGAGCTGTTTTTT

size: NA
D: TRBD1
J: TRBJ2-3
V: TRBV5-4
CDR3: CASSVGQVSSTDTQYF
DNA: TGTGCCAGCAGCGTGGGACAGGTCTCTAGCACAGATACGCAGTATTTT

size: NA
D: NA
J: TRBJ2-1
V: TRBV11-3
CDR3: CASSLAGGIGNEQFF
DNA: TGTGCCAGCAGCTTAGCTGGGGGCATCGGGAATGAGCAGTTCTTC

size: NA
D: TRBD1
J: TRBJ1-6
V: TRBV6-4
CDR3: CASSLGQGADSPLHF
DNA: TGTGCCAGCAGTCTGGGACAGGGGGCGGATTCACCCCTCCACTTT

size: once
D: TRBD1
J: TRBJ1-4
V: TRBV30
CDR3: CAWSAGGPNEKLFF
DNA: TGTGCCTGGAGCGCAGGGGGTCCTAATGAAAAACTGTTTTTT

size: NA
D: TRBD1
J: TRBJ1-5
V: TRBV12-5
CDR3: CASGQGQGAYSNQPQHF
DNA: TGTGCTAGTGGCCAGGGACAGGGGGCTTATAGCAATCAGCCCCAGCATTTT

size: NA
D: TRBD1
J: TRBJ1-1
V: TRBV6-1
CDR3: CASSGTGQAASTEAFF
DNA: TGTGCCAGCAGTGGGACGGGACAGGCCGCGAGTACTGAAGCTTTCTTT

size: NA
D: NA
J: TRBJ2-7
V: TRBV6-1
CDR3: CASSEALPSYEQYF
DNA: TGTGCCAGCAGTGAAGCACTGCCCTCCTACGAGCAGTACTTC

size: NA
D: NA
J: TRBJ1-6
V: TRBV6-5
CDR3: CASSTGHSPLHF
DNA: TGTGCCAGCAGTACAGGTCATTCACCCCTCCACTTT

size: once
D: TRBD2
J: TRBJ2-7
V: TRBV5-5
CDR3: CASSLLAGGAYEQYF
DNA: TGTGCCAGCAGCTTACTCGCGGGGGGGGCCTACGAGCAGTACTTC

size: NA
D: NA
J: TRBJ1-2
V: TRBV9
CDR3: CASSVVNGPPVSGYGYIF
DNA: TGTGCCAGCAGCGTAGTAAATGGGCCGCCCGTCTCAGGCTATGGCTACATCTTC

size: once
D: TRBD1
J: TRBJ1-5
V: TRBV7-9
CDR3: CASSLEGAAGNQPQHF
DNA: TGTGCCAGCAGCTTAGAGGGGGCAGCGGGCAATCAGCCCCAGCATTTT